Following are 10 T cell receptor beta chains from one sample sequenced in a study of CD8+CD57+ T cells in acquired aplastic anemia. Genomic DNA was employed as the template in profiling TCR beta VDJ and CDR3. From the reads, TCRdb called clonotypes with MiXCR, one entry per CDR3 protein. Of some 200,000 distinct CDR3 sequences in the sample, approximately 48% were seen once. The authors sequenced patients whose flow cytometry had shown CD8+CD57+ cell expansion. What was sequenced was sorted CD4+, CD8+, or CD8+CD57+ T cells (not recorded which) from PBMCs. All receptors come from a human donor with aplastic anemia.

The gene calls are TRBV5-1 and TRBJ1-3; D gene uncertain. V was pared by 4 bases and J by 1 base, with 12 bases between. This CDR3 region has 15 residues. The germline CDR1 and CDR2 sequences are SGHRS and YFSETQ. The CDR3 DNA reads as TGCGCCAGCAGCGGCGGGCAGGTGTCTGGAAACACCATATATTTT. It encodes CASSGGQVSGNTIYF. Based on the CDR3 plus reference TRBV5-1 and TRBJ1-3, the full variable domain is KAGVTQTPRYLIKTRGQQVTLSCSPISGHRSVSWYQQTPGQGLQFLFEYFSETQRNKGNFPGRFSGRQFSNSRSEMNVSTLELGDSALYLCASSGGQVSGNTIYFGEGSWLTVV.

The V call is TRBV20-1, the J call TRBJ2-1; D call uncertain. In germline, CDR1 is DFQATT, CDR2 SNEGSKA (reference sequence). The V and J ends lost 6 bases and 2 bases respectively, with 14 bases between them. The CDR3 has 14 amino acids. This chain's CDR3 is CSAASLMAYNEQFF. The CDR3, as DNA: TGCAGTGCCGCGAGTCTGATGGCCTACAATGAGCAGTTCTTC.

The J gene is TRBJ2-5, the V gene TRBV5-5, with D hard to call. CDR3 length: 12 amino acids. Trimming removed 5 bases at V and 5 bases at J, with 10 bases between. CDR1 and CDR2 (germline): SGHKS, YYEKEE (reference sequence). The CDR3 coding sequence is TGTGCCAGCAGTGAAGGGCGGGAGACCCAGTACTTC. It encodes CASSEGRETQYF.

Regarding this clonotype: A junction end diverges from the germline sequence, so it may reflect a read error. The chain links TRBV29-1 to TRBJ1-1; the D gene is possibly TRBD1 (5 bases). The V gene's germline CDR1 is SQVTM and CDR2 ANQGSEA. This CDR3 is 12 amino acids long. As DNA, the CDR3 is TGCAGCGGGGGAGTTGCTATAGGGGAGCTTGTATTT. Amino acid sequence: CSGGVAIGELVF.

In this sample, this clonotype turned up many times. The chain joins TRBV2 to TRBJ1-5; 7 nucleotides align to TRBD1. V lost 5 bases, J lost 11 bases, and 12 bases stayed unmatched. The CDR3 consists of 14 residues. In germline, CDR1 is SNHLY, CDR2 FYNNEI. The CDR3 DNA sequence: TGTGCCAGCAGTCGACAGGGCCTCGAGGCGGCCCAGCATTTT. As protein: CASSRQGLEAAQHF.

This clonotype was seen ten or more times. The chain recombines TRBV6-1 with TRBJ1-5, with TRBD1 matching over 7 bases. The germline CDR1 and CDR2 sequences are MNHNS and SASEGT. This CDR3 is built from 14 residues. The trim removed 5 bases at V and 3 bases at J, leaving 4 bases unmatched. The DNA for the CDR3 is TGTGCCAGCAGTCGGACAGGCGACAATCAGCCCCAGCATTTT. Its protein product is CASSRTGDNQPQHF.

The genes are TRBV20-1 and TRBJ2-4, with D maybe TRBD2 (6 bases). Trimming took 6 bases from V and 7 from J, leaving 16 bases between them. Germline values: CDR1 DFQATT, CDR2 SNEGSKA (reference sequence). There are 13 residues in the CDR3. DNA for the CDR3: TGCAGTGCGCCAGGCACTAGCCGGAACATTCAGTACTTC. This encodes CSAPGTSRNIQYF.

The chain is built from TRBV11-2 and TRBJ2-7, with D perhaps TRBD2 (6 bases). The CDR3 consists of 16 residues. Germline V gene sequence: CDR1 SGHAT, CDR2 FQNNGV. Trimming stripped 5 bases from V and 4 bases from J, with 21 bases between. CDR3 protein: CASSTQRVSGSYEQYF. The CDR3, as DNA: TGTGCCAGCAGCACTCAGAGGGTTAGCGGCTCGTACGAGCAGTACTTC.

The chain uses TRBV4-1 and TRBJ1-2; the match to TRBD1 covers 8 bases. CDR1 MGHRA and CDR2 YSYEKL come from the germline V gene. V was clipped by 1 base and J by 7 bases; unmatched bases: 8. The CDR3 runs 15 residues. For the CDR3, the DNA is TGCGCCAGCAGCCAAGTAGTGGCAGGGGGCCTTGGCTACACCTTC. It encodes CASSQVVAGGLGYTF.

Notes on this clonotype: Compared with germline, one end of the junction differs, possibly owing to a read error. J is TRBJ2-3 and V is TRBV25-1; D is undetermined. The CDR3 runs 12 residues. Germline V gene lookup returns CDR1 MGHDK and CDR2 SYGVNS. CDR3 in amino acids: CASSEAPHTQYF. As DNA, the CDR3 is TGTGCCAGTAGTGAGGCCCCCCATACGCAGTATTTT.